This TCR beta chain was profiled in a study of metastatic and nonmetastatic thyroid tumors. Comment on this clone: Other DNA sequences in this specimen translate into the identical CDR3.

J was trimmed by 9 bases and V by 0 bases; bases with no gene match: 2. The CDR3 contains 14 residues. Germline V lookup: CDR1 GTSNPN, CDR2 SVGIG (reference sequence). Not a single patient had been given any form of treatment at any point before undergoing thyroid surgery. TCRdb ran MiXCR on the PCR reads. The sample holds 35,000 to 45,000 clones, about 12% seen once. Sequenced input: blood. This TCR was recovered from a male donor with papillary thyroid cancer or a benign thyroid nodule (not recorded which). Some clones in this sample may be carry-over from other donors' samples. The chain couples TRBV30 to TRBJ2-1; 13 bases are shared with TRBD2. The CDR3 loop reads CAWSVTSGRGEQFF. The CDR3 region has the DNA TGTGCCTGGAGTGTTACTAGCGGGAGGGGTGAGCAGTTCTTC.